The T cell receptor (beta chain) described here comes from a study of CD8+ T cells in alopecia areata (dated by TCRdb to 2017 to 2018). Regarding the complete study: The treated patients, all with moderate-to-severe alopecia areata, were enrolled in an open-label pilot trial of oral tofacitinib given at 5 to 10 mg twice daily. Patients stayed on tofacitinib for 6 to 18 months and then had 6 months of follow-up off drug so that delayed response and recurrence could be assessed. Disease severity in treated patients was measured with the SALT score, which quantifies the percentage of affected scalp surface area. High-throughput TCRbeta sequencing was used to examine T cell clonal expansion in alopecia areata in both the C3H/HeJ mouse model and human patients. On the human side, TCRbeta sequencing was run on scalp tissue and on sorted CD4+ and CD8+ peripheral blood T cells from healthy controls and from alopecia areata patients with either patchy or totalis/universalis disease. Biopsies were taken from tofacitinib-treated patients at baseline and again at 4 and 24 weeks into treatment, and several of those patients also had a later scalp biopsy. Scalp clonality was compared among normal scalp (n=4), patchy alopecia areata scalp (n=8), and alopecia totalis/universalis scalp (n=8). RNA was extracted with the PAXgene miRNA kit for fixed scalp, the miRNeasy kit for PBMCs, and the RNeasy kit for mouse skin. TCRbeta CDR3 regions were amplified by immunoSEQ multiplex PCR with 35 Vbeta forward and 13 Jbeta reverse primers.

Study-level results and caveats: Shared TCR sequences between patients were less evident than in mice, which may be partly attributable to HLA diversity in the patient population. Because the treated cohort was small and had only one nonresponder, larger studies are needed to examine links between baseline CD8+ expansion and response. Unlike mouse skin, which is dominated by gammadelta T cells, normal human skin has resident alphabeta T cells that are also sequenced, and this complicates analysis of the scalp TCR repertoire. Many expanded lesional clones were found to persist in scalp and blood during tofacitinib treatment, and relapse after treatment cessation may be partly explained by this persistence. Compared with normal scalp, lesional scalp, particularly in alopecia totalis/universalis, had higher clonality and more expanded CD8+ clones, which suggests antigenic drive. Tofacitinib significantly lowered scalp clonality and the number of expanded CD8+ clones among the top 100 scalp clones.

The sample's time point label is to be understood as: 24 weeks on oral tofacitinib. The intended sense of this specimen's treatment or condition label: oral pan-JAK inhibitor, 5-10 mg twice daily. Peripheral blood and lesional scalp punch biopsies were obtained from patients with alopecia areata. After PBMCs were isolated by density centrifugation and stained for CD3, CD4 and CD8, a FACSAria was used to sort CD4+ and CD8+ T cells. In the case of this clone: The clone's antigen remains unknown. No base-level quality is on record; no much larger clone is a single base apart.

The library relied on the immunoSEQ multiplex PCR assay. For TCR sequencing, RNA was extracted from every sample and reverse transcribed into cDNA to serve as template. First-strand cDNA was synthesized with SuperScript III using a 2:1 mix of oligo-dT and random hexamers. A synthetic immune receptor repertoire was used to assess amplification bias, and residual bias was removed computationally. On the authors' methods: Raw reads were preprocessed to remove errors, and CDR3 was defined by IMGT conventions from the conserved cysteine to phenylalanine. Clonality was calculated as 1 minus Shannon entropy normalized by log2 of the number of productive unique TCRs. CD4 or CD8 identity of scalp clones was inferred by cross-referencing scalp TCRbeta sequences with sorted blood CD4 and CD8 repertoires. TCRdb obtained this table from immuneACCESS and retained in-frame rearrangements with V and J assigned. These tables miss some clones; where compared with another copy, unresolved V genes account for less than half of the shortfall, and the remainder is unexplained. D and trimming come from the DNA, and the V and J calls and clone size come from that table. A total of approximately 150,000 clones appear in this sample, less than 70% of them only once. Around 14% of the sample is in the top ten clones.

Here the sequenced sample was CD4+ T cells sorted from blood, taken at week 24, from a patient treated with tofacitinib. The receptor was isolated from a human donor with alopecia areata.

The bases are TGTGCCAGCAGCCCAGCGGGTAACTATGGCTACACCTTC. The resulting protein is CASSPAGNYGYTF. This chain is built from TRBV7-3 and TRBJ1-2; the D gene identity is not certain. V drops 5 bases and J drops 1 base, leaving 8 bases in between. From the germline V gene, CDR1 is SGHTA and CDR2 is FQGTGA. Including cysteine and phenylalanine, the CDR3 has 13 amino acids. CDR3 DNA is the only sequence kept; it has 39 bases, read in frame from the first base.